The 19 T cell receptor beta chains below were found in one sample sequenced in a study of T-cell reconstitution after alpha-beta-depleted transplantation in children. A TCRbeta library incorporating unique molecular identifiers was prepared. TCRdb re-analysed the PCR reads in MiXCR, keeping a single row per CDR3 protein. The sample shows about 230,000 distinct CDR3 sequences, about 11% of them seen only once. This specimen was PBMCs, taken before TCRalphabeta/CD19-depleted stem cell transplant. The receptors were gathered from a child in the first two years of life with acute myeloid leukemia, due to receive a stem cell transplant.

This clonotype was picked up many times. The J gene is TRBJ1-5, the V gene TRBV10-3; a possible D gene is TRBD1 (6 bases). Trimming took 5 bases from V and 4 from J, leaving 18 bases between them. The CDR3 is 16 residues long. Germline-derived CDR1 and CDR2 are ENHRY and SYGVKD. As DNA, the CDR3 is TGTGCCATCAGTACAACGGACAGAAACGGTAATCAGCCCCAGCATTTT. Amino acid sequence: CAISTTDRNGNQPQHF.

This clonotype was detected ten times or more. This chain connects TRBV28 to TRBJ2-5; D remains unclear. There are 15 residues in the CDR3. Germline V gene sequence: CDR1 MDHEN, CDR2 SYDVKM. The V and J ends lost 6 bases and 5 bases respectively, with 19 bases between them. CDR3 DNA sequence: TGTGCCAGCAGGGGTGAGACCCTAAGTTACGAGACCCAGTACTTC. Translation: CASRGETLSYETQYF.

Ten or more counts support this clonotype. The chain recombines TRBV4-3 with TRBJ2-1, with TRBD2 identical over 10 bases. With 0 bases clipped from V and 2 bases from J, the junction kept 16 bases outside the gene matches. Germline CDR1 and CDR2: LGHNA and YSLEER. The CDR3 runs to 21 residues. This CDR3 reads CASSQDIVAGSGRVPYNEQFF. CDR3 nucleotide sequence: TGCGCCAGCAGCCAAGATATTGTGGCAGGGAGCGGGAGGGTGCCCTACAATGAGCAGTTCTTC.

In its sample, this clonotype was seen many times. The CDR3: CASSRRLAGGAGTDTQYF. The CDR3 nucleotides are TGTGCCAGCAGCCGAAGACTAGCGGGAGGGGCCGGGACAGATACGCAGTATTTT. The rearrangement links TRBV5-4 to TRBJ2-3; 14 nucleotides line up with TRBD2. Per the germline V gene, CDR1 is SGHNT and CDR2 is YYREEE (reference sequence). The CDR3 runs to 18 residues. The junction had 10 bases not matched to a gene; V was cut back by 4 bases and J by 3 bases.

The chain is built from TRBV5-6 and TRBJ2-5, with D unresolved. The length of the CDR3 is 13 residues. Germline values: CDR1 SGHDT, CDR2 YYEEEE. Trimming stripped 1 base from V and 4 bases from J, with 8 bases between. The CDR3 DNA follows: TGTGCCAGCAGCTTGCGGATCATAGAGACCCAGTACTTC. Its translation: CASSLRIIETQYF.

The chain has TRBV4-2 and TRBJ2-7; 10 nucleotides match TRBD2. This CDR3 region has 14 residues. The V and J ends lost 1 base and 7 bases, in that order; junction bases with no gene match: 4. Germline CDR1 and CDR2: LGHNA and YNFKEQ. For the CDR3, the DNA is TGTGCCAGCAGCCAAGGGACTAGCGGTAGGGAGCAGTACTTC. It encodes CASSQGTSGREQYF.

This clonotype was detected ten times or more. The J gene is TRBJ1-5, the V gene TRBV6-1, with a weak D call TRBD1 (6 bases). Trimming shortened V by 7 bases and J by 0 bases, and 10 bases separated the two germline ends. Germline values: CDR1 MNHNS, CDR2 SASEGT. There are 14 residues in the CDR3. In DNA, the CDR3 is TGTGCCAGCAACCTGGACAGTAGCAATCAGCCCCAGCATTTT. Its protein product is CASNLDSSNQPQHF.

V is TRBV20-1 and J is TRBJ1-1; tentatively, D is TRBD1 (5 bases). Germline values: CDR1 DFQATT, CDR2 SNEGSKA (reference sequence). The CDR3 is 14 residues long. Between the trimmed V and J ends, which lost 2 bases and 5 bases, there was a span of 15 bases. DNA of the CDR3: TGCAGTGCTAGACCCCCACCTGGGGGGACTGAAGCTTTCTTT. It encodes CSARPPPGGTEAFF.

This clonotype has a count of ten or more. This sequence joins TRBV20-1 and TRBJ2-5; 8 bases align to TRBD2. V was clipped by 3 bases and J by 4 bases; unmatched bases: 4. CDR1 DFQATT and CDR2 SNEGSKA come from the germline V gene (reference sequence). This CDR3 is 13 amino acids long. The CDR3 DNA sequence: TGCAGTGCTAGGGGACTAGGAGTAGAGACCCAGTACTTC. This gives the protein CSARGLGVETQYF.

This clonotype was seen repeatedly, ten times or more. The chain combines TRBV29-1 with TRBJ1-2, with D possibly TRBD1 on 5 matching bases. CDR1 SQVTM and CDR2 ANQGSEA come from the germline V gene. The CDR3 loop spans 13 amino acids. Trimming removed 8 bases at V and 3 bases at J, with 16 bases between. Here the CDR3 reads CSIWRMGDYGYTF. DNA of the CDR3: TGCAGCATTTGGCGGATGGGGGACTATGGCTACACCTTC.

In its sample, this clonotype was seen many times. The chain recombines TRBV10-3 with TRBJ2-7; TRBD2 might be the D (6 bases). The germline gives CDR1 ENHRY, CDR2 SYGVKD. This CDR3 region has 13 residues. Trimming stripped 7 bases from V and 7 bases from J, with 17 bases between. The CDR3 loop is CAIKGAGSEEQYF. The CDR3, as DNA: TGTGCCATCAAGGGAGCGGGTTCCGAGGAGCAGTACTTC.

This clonotype was recorded at least ten times. The genes are TRBV5-1 and TRBJ2-5; the D is unclear. The V and J ends lost 4 bases and 3 bases respectively, with 16 bases between them. The germline gives CDR1 SGHRS, CDR2 YFSETQ. The CDR3 extends over 15 amino acids. CDR3 residues: CASSLLAASEETQYF. The CDR3 nucleotides read TGCGCCAGCAGCCTCCTTGCCGCATCAGAAGAGACCCAGTACTTC.

This clonotype was found many times. CDR3 nucleotides: TGCGCCAGCAGCTTGACAGACAATTCACCCCTCCACTTT. This sequence encodes CASSLTDNSPLHF. The chain uses TRBV5-1 and TRBJ1-6, with no clear D. The length of the CDR3 is 13 residues. The V gene lost 1 base and the J gene lost 7 bases, with 6 bases spanning the gap. Germline V gives CDR1 SGHRS, CDR2 YFSETQ.

This clonotype was recorded many times. The chain carries TRBV28 and TRBJ1-2; no firm D call. Trimming removed 3 bases from V and 2 bases from J, with 7 bases in between. Germline V CDR1 and CDR2: MDHEN, SYDVKM. The CDR3 consists of 13 residues. CDR3 bases: TGTGCCAGCAGTTTGGAACTCAACTATGGCTACACCTTC. Translation: CASSLELNYGYTF.

The table lists this clonotype with many counts. This chain joins TRBV12-3 or TRBV12-4 and TRBJ2-7; no clear D. The CDR3 is made up of 12 amino acids. V lost 5 bases and J 3 bases, leaving 8 bases between the germline ends. The chain's CDR3 is CASSPVYYEQYF. The CDR3 nucleotides are TGTGCCAGCAGTCCGGTCTACTACGAGCAGTACTTC.

This clonotype has ten or more counts. V is TRBV19 and J is TRBJ1-5, with D possibly TRBD1 on 5 matching bases. The CDR3 is 12 amino acids. V lost 7 bases and J lost 7, with 11 bases in between. Germline CDR1 LNHDA, CDR2 SQIVND (reference sequence). The CDR3 DNA follows: TGTGCCAGTAAACAGGATCCGCAGCCCCAGCATTTT. The encoded protein is CASKQDPQPQHF.

Many counts were recorded for this clonotype. CDR3 in DNA: TGCAGTGCTAGAGATTCTGCCGGACCCTACGAGCAGTACTTC. Protein product: CSARDSAGPYEQYF. J is TRBJ2-7 and V is TRBV20-1, with D uncertain. V lost 0 bases and J 2 bases, leaving 11 bases between the germline ends. Germline V gene lookup returns CDR1 DFQATT and CDR2 SNEGSKA (reference sequence). The CDR3 is 14 amino acids.

This clonotype was seen ten or more times. The chain links TRBV7-3 to TRBJ2-2; no firm D call. The germline CDR1 and CDR2 sequences are SGHTA and FQGTGA. V was trimmed by 2 bases and J by 0 bases, leaving 4 bases between them. The CDR3 runs to 14 residues. CDR3 protein: CASSLWANTGELFF. DNA for the CDR3: TGTGCCAGCAGCTTATGGGCGAACACCGGGGAGCTGTTTTTT.

This clonotype was detected ten times or more. The genes are TRBV20-1 and TRBJ2-1; D possibly corresponds to TRBD1 (6 bases). With 6 bases removed from V and 2 bases from J, the gap between germline ends came to 11 bases. The CDR3 contains 13 residues. Germline assignment: CDR1 DFQATT and CDR2 SNEGSKA (reference sequence). The DNA of the CDR3 is TGCAGTGCCCAGGGGTTTCCCTACAATGAGCAGTTCTTC. This encodes CSAQGFPYNEQFF.